The 27 T cell receptor beta chains below were found in one sample sequenced in a study of T cell responses to AZD1222 COVID-19 vaccine. Assay used: immunoSEQ multiplex PCR; TCRdb lists only in-frame clones, some missing. The top ten clones hold less than 3% of a sample with about 170,000 clones, 87% of them seen once. The specimen was peripheral blood, collected on day 0 of AZD1222 vaccination. Receptor source: an adult in good health.

The chain combines TRBV3-1 (or the pseudogene TRBV3-2) with TRBJ1-4; D ambiguous. The V end was cut by 4 bases, the J end by 2 bases, with 2 bases between. The CDR3 has 12 residues. Germline V CDR1 and CDR2: LGHDT, YNNKEL (reference sequence). The CDR3 nucleotides read TGTGCCAGCAGCCCTACTAATGAAAAACTGTTTTTT. Encoded protein: CASSPTNEKLFF.

In its sample, this clone was seen a few times. The CDR3 DNA sequence: TGTGCCAGCAGTGAAGCGTACACAGGGGCCTCTGGAAACACCATATATTTT. The encoded protein is CASSEAYTGASGNTIYF. The V and J genes are TRBV2 and TRBJ1-3, with 7 positions matching TRBD1. V shed 0 bases and J 0 bases; nucleotides not matched to a gene: 5. CDR1 and CDR2 from the germline V gene are SNHLY and FYNNEI. This CDR3 contains 17 residues.

V is TRBV14 and J is TRBJ1-5; possible D gene TRBD1, 6 bases. Trimming removed 4 bases at V and 4 bases at J, with 11 bases between. The CDR3 sequence is 14 residues long. CDR1 is SGHDN, CDR2 FVKESK, per germline. The CDR3 protein is CASSPQGMNQPQHF. The CDR3 region has the DNA TGTGCCAGCAGCCCACAGGGAATGAATCAGCCCCAGCATTTT.

The chain joins TRBV15 to TRBJ1-6; D is undetermined. V gave up 1 base and J gave up 10 bases, with 11 bases separating them. CDR1 is LNHNV, CDR2 YYDKDF, per germline (reference sequence). The CDR3 is made up of 14 amino acids. CDR3 DNA sequence: TGTGCCACCAGCAGAGGTGCAGGAGGATCACCCCTCCACTTT. Protein product: CATSRGAGGSPLHF.

The chain uses TRBV3-1 (or the pseudogene TRBV3-2) and TRBJ1-3; D is uncertain. The CDR3 totals 13 residues. The V and J ends lost 2 bases and 8 bases respectively, with 10 bases between them. CDR1 is LGHDT and CDR2 is YNNKEL in the germline V gene (reference sequence). DNA for the CDR3: TGTGCCAGCAGCCAAATGGAGGGAGACACCATATATTTT. This gives the protein CASSQMEGDTIYF.

The chain links TRBV14 to TRBJ1-1; the match to TRBD1 covers 8 bases. The CDR3 has 14 residues. Germline values: CDR1 SGHDN, CDR2 FVKESK. V trimming: 3 bases; J trimming: 2 bases; junction bases outside the gene matches: 2. The CDR3 DNA follows: TGTGCCAGCAGCCAGACAGGGGTTAACACTGAAGCTTTCTTT. As protein: CASSQTGVNTEAFF.

The chain is built from TRBV3-1 (or the pseudogene TRBV3-2) and TRBJ2-1; D not resolved. Germline CDR1 and CDR2: LGHDT and YNNKEL (reference sequence). The CDR3 extends over 16 amino acids. V dropped 0 bases and J dropped 7 bases, with 16 bases sitting between them. The chain's CDR3 is CASSQDPGGSRNEQFF. For the CDR3, the DNA is TGTGCCAGCAGCCAAGACCCGGGTGGATCGCGTAATGAGCAGTTCTTC.

The chain uses TRBV5-1 and TRBJ2-7; 9 bases are a match to TRBD1. CDR3 length: 15 residues. J was trimmed by 3 bases and V by 4 bases; bases with no gene match: 8. The germline V gene has CDR1 SGHRS and CDR2 YFSETQ. The CDR3 sequence is CASSAGQGTLYEQYF. CDR3 DNA: TGCGCCAGCAGCGCCGGACAGGGGACCCTCTACGAGCAGTACTTC.

This chain connects TRBV10-3 to TRBJ2-3; 8 bases match TRBD2. The CDR3 spans 21 residues. Germline V gene data show CDR1 as ENHRY and CDR2 as SYGVKD. With V trimmed by 2 bases and J by 0 bases, 19 bases remained unmatched. The CDR3 DNA reads as TGTGCCATCAGTGAGGTTAGAGGACTAGCCGTACGAACTCTTAGCACAGATACGCAGTATTTT. Translated: CAISEVRGLAVRTLSTDTQYF.

The genes are TRBV7-9 and TRBJ1-6; perhaps TRBD1 as D (6 bases). The V end lost 5 bases, the J end lost 7 bases, and 12 bases lay between the germline ends. The CDR3 contains 14 residues. Looked up from germline, CDR1 is SEHNR and CDR2 is FQNEAQ (reference sequence). The CDR3 spells CASSLQGGNSPLHF. The CDR3 DNA reads as TGTGCCAGCAGCCTACAGGGAGGAAATTCACCCCTCCACTTT.

The CDR3 here is CTSSQDRVKGEFYEQYF. DNA for the CDR3: TGCACCAGCAGCCAAGATAGGGTAAAGGGCGAGTTCTACGAGCAGTACTTC. The chain combines TRBV1 with TRBJ2-7. TRBV1 constitutes a pseudogene. This CDR3 spans 17 amino acids.

The chain combines TRBV27 with TRBJ2-7; TRBD1 is a possible D gene (6 bases). Trimming left V 2 bases short and J 6 bases short, with 29 bases between. CDR3 length: 19 amino acids. From germline, CDR1 is MNHEY and CDR2 SMNVEV (reference sequence). In DNA form, the CDR3 reads TGTGCCAGCAGTTTAACCTCCCAAAGGACAGTCCCTGGAATGGTCGAGCAGTACTTC. Translated: CASSLTSQRTVPGMVEQYF.

The rearrangement links TRBV11-2 to TRBJ2-1, with 13 positions matching TRBD2. V lost 2 bases, J lost 8 bases, and 12 bases stayed unmatched. The CDR3 has 18 amino acids. Germline V gene data show CDR1 as SGHAT and CDR2 as FQNNGV. For the CDR3, the DNA is TGTGCCAGCAGCTTACTGCGACTAGCGGGAGGAGGGTGGTATGAGCAGTTCTTC. Translated: CASSLLRLAGGGWYEQFF.

The rearrangement uses TRBV9 and TRBJ1-2; D is perhaps TRBD1 (5 bases). CDR3 length: 15 amino acids. The V gene lost 4 bases and the J gene lost 3 bases, with 16 bases spanning the gap. Germline-derived CDR1 and CDR2 are SGDLS and YYNGEE. The DNA for the CDR3 is TGTGCCAGCAGCCCAGGAGGGGCCTCGGACTATGGCTACACCTTC. This translates into CASSPGGASDYGYTF.

The genes are TRBV19 and TRBJ2-5; 9 bases fit TRBD2. The CDR3 is 16 residues long. Trimming at V came to 4 bases and at J to 5 bases, leaving 11 bases not matched to a gene. Germline-derived CDR1 and CDR2 are LNHDA and SQIVND (reference sequence). CDR3: CASSSQLAGLEETQYF. For the CDR3, the DNA is TGTGCCAGTAGTAGCCAGCTAGCGGGACTGGAGGAGACCCAGTACTTC.

The chain is built from TRBV4-1 and TRBJ2-2; 12 nucleotides align to TRBD2. CDR1 is MGHRA, CDR2 YSYEKL, per germline. V lost 5 bases and J lost 0; bases outside the gene matches: 4. The CDR3 sequence is 17 residues long. CDR3 DNA: TGCGCCAGCAGCGGGACTAGCGGGCGGACGAACACCGGGGAGCTGTTTTTT. Protein: CASSGTSGRTNTGELFF.

CDR3 in amino acids: CATSDSGPKGKGNEQFF. The CDR3 DNA follows: TGTGCCACCAGTGATTCCGGACCTAAGGGGAAGGGAAATGAGCAGTTCTTC. The V and J genes are TRBV24-1 and TRBJ2-1; a possible D gene is TRBD1 (5 bases). The germline V gene has CDR1 KGHDR and CDR2 SFDVKD. V was pared by 2 bases and J by 7 bases, with 20 bases between. CDR3 length: 17 amino acids.

This chain uses TRBV4-2 with TRBJ2-1, with D possibly TRBD2 on 6 matching bases. Trimming left V 1 base short and J 5 bases short, with 24 bases between. Germline assignment: CDR1 LGHNA and CDR2 YNFKEQ. This CDR3 is built from 19 residues. CDR3 DNA sequence: TGTGCCAGCAGCCAAGTGGAGGGCGGGCCCTATATCTCGGACAATGAGCAGTTCTTC. Its protein is CASSQVEGGPYISDNEQFF.

The chain employs TRBV7-2 and TRBJ2-2; D is possibly TRBD2 (6 bases). Germline CDR1 SGHTA, CDR2 FQGNSA. This CDR3 spans 15 amino acids. Trimming stripped 5 bases from V and 4 bases from J, with 14 bases between. The CDR3 coding sequence is TGTGCCAGCAGCCCCAGACTAGTACGCACCGGGGAGCTGTTTTTT. Translated: CASSPRLVRTGELFF.

The genes are TRBV18 and TRBJ2-7; D gene unclear. There are 15 residues in the CDR3. In germline, CDR1 is KGHSH, CDR2 LQKENI. The V gene lost 2 bases and the J gene lost 3 bases, with 14 bases spanning the gap. The CDR3: CASSPFTGQIYEQYF. The CDR3 DNA is TGTGCCAGCTCACCATTCACCGGCCAGATCTACGAGCAGTACTTC.

This clone was counted a single time. V usage is TRBV5-1 and J usage is TRBJ1-1; 7 bases fit TRBD1. V lost 4 bases to trimming and J lost 6 bases; unmatched junction nucleotides: 6. Germline lookup yields CDR1 SGHRS and CDR2 YFSETQ. CDR3 length: 13 amino acids. CDR3 region: CASSRGQDAEAFF. DNA of the CDR3: TGCGCCAGCAGCAGGGGGCAGGACGCTGAAGCTTTCTTT.

There are a few counts of this clone. The V gene is TRBV7-9, the J gene TRBJ2-7; D is perhaps TRBD2 (5 bases). With 5 bases removed from V and 7 bases from J, the gap between germline ends came to 18 bases. Germline CDR1 reads SEHNR; CDR2 reads FQNEAQ (reference sequence). The CDR3 length is 14 residues. CDR3 protein: CASSPPGLPGEQYF. Here the CDR3 DNA reads TGTGCCAGCAGCCCCCCCGGGTTGCCGGGGGAGCAGTACTTC.

This chain links TRBV3-1 (or the pseudogene TRBV3-2) with TRBJ1-1; possibly TRBD1 for D (5 bases). CDR1 and CDR2 (germline): LGHDT, YNNKEL (reference sequence). With 4 bases removed from V and 1 base from J, the gap between germline ends came to 7 bases. The CDR3 loop spans 13 amino acids. Here the CDR3 reads CASSPQGNTEAFF. In nucleotides, the CDR3 is TGTGCCAGCAGCCCGCAGGGGAACACTGAAGCTTTCTTT.

The rearrangement joins TRBV6-1 to TRBJ2-7; D could derive from TRBD1 or TRBD2 (5 bases each). V lost 1 base and J 1 base, leaving 14 bases between the germline ends. Germline V gives CDR1 MNHNS, CDR2 SASEGT. The CDR3 is 16 residues long. The CDR3, as DNA: TGTGCCAGCAGTGAAGTCCGGGACGGATCTTCCTACGAGCAGTACTTC. The encoded protein is CASSEVRDGSSYEQYF.

The rearrangement joins TRBV18 to TRBJ2-1; TRBD1 might be the D (6 bases). The CDR3 loop spans 13 amino acids. The V and J ends lost 3 bases and 15 bases respectively, with 18 bases between them. Germline V gene sequence: CDR1 KGHSH, CDR2 LQKENI. CDR3 nucleotides: TGTGCCAGCTCACCGGGCGACAGGCCCGGGTGGTTCTTC. Protein: CASSPGDRPGWFF.

The genes are TRBV9 and TRBJ2-7, with a weak D call TRBD1 (6 bases). Looked up from germline, CDR1 is SGDLS and CDR2 is YYNGEE. The V end was cut by 4 bases, the J end by 3 bases, with 20 bases between. This CDR3 is 16 amino acids long. The CDR3 coding sequence is TGTGCCAGCAGCCGAACCTCAACCAGGGGTTACTACGAGCAGTACTTC. This sequence encodes CASSRTSTRGYYEQYF.

The chain joins TRBV9 to TRBJ1-2; D might be TRBD1 (6 bases). This CDR3 is 13 amino acids long. Trimming pared 2 bases from V and 6 bases from J, leaving 11 bases between. Germline CDR1 SGDLS, CDR2 YYNGEE. This CDR3 is CASSVTGINGYTF. The DNA for the CDR3 is TGTGCCAGCAGCGTTACAGGGATAAATGGCTACACCTTC. The variable domain in full, completed from reference TRBV9 and TRBJ1-2, reads DSGVTQTPKHLITATGQRVTLRCSPRSGDLSVYWYQQSLDQGLQFLIQYYNGEERAKGNILERFSAQQFPDLHSELNLSSLELGDSALYFCASSVTGINGYTFGSGTRLTVV.